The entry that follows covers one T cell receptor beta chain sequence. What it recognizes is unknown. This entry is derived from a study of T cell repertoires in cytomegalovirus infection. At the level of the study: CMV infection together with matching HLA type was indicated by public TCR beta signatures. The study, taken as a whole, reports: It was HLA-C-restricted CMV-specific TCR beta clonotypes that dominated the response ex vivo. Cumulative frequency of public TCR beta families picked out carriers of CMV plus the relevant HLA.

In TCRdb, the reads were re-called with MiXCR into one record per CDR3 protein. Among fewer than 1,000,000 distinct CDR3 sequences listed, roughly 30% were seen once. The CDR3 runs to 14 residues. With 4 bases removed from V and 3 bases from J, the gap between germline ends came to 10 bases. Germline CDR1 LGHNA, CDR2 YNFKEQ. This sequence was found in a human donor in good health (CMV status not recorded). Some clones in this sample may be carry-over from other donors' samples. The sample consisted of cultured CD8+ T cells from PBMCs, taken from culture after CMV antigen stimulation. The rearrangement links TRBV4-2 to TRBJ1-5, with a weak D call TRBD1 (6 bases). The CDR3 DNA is TGTGCCAGCAGCCCAGACAGGCTCAATCAGCCCCAGCATTTT. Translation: CASSPDRLNQPQHF.